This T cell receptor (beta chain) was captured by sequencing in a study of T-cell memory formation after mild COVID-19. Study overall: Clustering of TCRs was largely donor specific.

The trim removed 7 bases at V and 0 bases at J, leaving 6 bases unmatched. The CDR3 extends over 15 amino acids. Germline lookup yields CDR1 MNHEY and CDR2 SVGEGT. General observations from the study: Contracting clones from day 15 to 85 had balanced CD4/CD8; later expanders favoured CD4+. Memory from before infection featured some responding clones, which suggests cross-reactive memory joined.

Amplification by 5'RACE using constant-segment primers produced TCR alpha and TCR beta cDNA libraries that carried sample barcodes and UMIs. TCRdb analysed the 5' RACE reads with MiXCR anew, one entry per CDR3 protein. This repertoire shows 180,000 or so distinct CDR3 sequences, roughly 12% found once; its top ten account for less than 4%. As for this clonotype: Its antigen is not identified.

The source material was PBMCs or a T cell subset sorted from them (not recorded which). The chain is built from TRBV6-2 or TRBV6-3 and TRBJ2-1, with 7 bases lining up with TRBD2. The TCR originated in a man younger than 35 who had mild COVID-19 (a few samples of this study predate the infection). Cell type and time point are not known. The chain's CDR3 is CASNQAGSSYNEQFF. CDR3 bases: TGTGCCAGCAACCAAGCGGGAAGCTCCTACAATGAGCAGTTCTTC.